The 25 T cell receptor beta chains in this list originate from one sample, sequenced in a study of vaccination and CD4 T cells after COVID-19. Time point given: late sampling 161 to 241 days after vaccination in three convalescent patients. As for treatment: roughly ten-day PBMC culture with coronavirus spike peptide pools or control peptides (ViraFEST assay). The antigens these receptors bind are not known. Sequencing of cultured CD4+ T cell DNA used the Oncomine TCR Beta short-read assay. MiXCR was run by TCRdb on the PCR reads, yielding one entry per CDR3 protein. This sample has some 24,000 distinct CDR3 sequences; about 40% occur once, and the top ten carry around 4%. Here the sequenced sample was CD4+ T cells from blood, cultured in vitro, taken about 7 months after SARS-CoV-2 vaccination. These receptor sequences come from a human donor who had recovered from COVID-19.

CDR3 nucleotides: TGTGCCAGCAGCCGACTAGCGGGTTCCTACGAGCAGTACTTC. Protein: CASSRLAGSYEQYF. This chain uses TRBV12-3 or TRBV12-4 with TRBJ2-7; 10 bases map to TRBD2. The CDR3 is 14 residues long. V dropped 6 bases and J dropped 1; count of bases not matched to a gene: 3.

The chain couples TRBV15 to TRBJ2-4; D may be TRBD2 (6 bases). This CDR3 contains 15 residues. Germline CDR1 LNHNV, CDR2 YYDKDF (reference sequence). Trimming took 6 bases from V and 0 from J, leaving 12 bases between them. DNA for the CDR3: TGTGCCACCAGGCGGGAAATCGAAGCCAAAAACATTCAGTACTTC. This codes for CATRREIEAKNIQYF.

CDR3 amino acids: CASTQGGAYNEQFF. The CDR3 DNA sequence: TGTGCCAGCACCCAGGGTGGCGCCTACAATGAGCAGTTCTTC. The chain recombines TRBV27 with TRBJ2-1; maybe TRBD1 (5 bases). CDR3 length: 14 amino acids. The germline CDR1 and CDR2 sequences are MNHEY and SMNVEV (reference sequence). V lost 7 bases to trimming and J lost 2 bases, with 12 bases between them.

This clonotype was seen a few times. The chain couples TRBV20-1 to TRBJ2-1; D not certain. Trimming stripped 1 base from V and 6 bases from J, with 13 bases between. The CDR3 spans 14 residues. Germline CDR1 DFQATT, CDR2 SNEGSKA (reference sequence). The CDR3 DNA reads TGCAGTGCTAGAGTCACAATTTCAATCAATGAGCAGTTCTTC. As protein: CSARVTISINEQFF.

Sample share makes this clonotype medium-sized. The chain carries TRBV15 and TRBJ1-5; no firm D call. The length of the CDR3 is 13 residues. Trimming shortened V by 1 base and J by 1 base, and 2 bases separated the two germline ends. Germline CDR1 LNHNV, CDR2 YYDKDF (reference sequence). Written as DNA, the CDR3 is TGTGCCACCAGCAGAGTGAGCAATCAGCCCCAGCATTTT. Its translation is CATSRVSNQPQHF.

This clonotype is medium-sized in the sample. The chain uses TRBV7-2 and TRBJ1-5; D is unclear. Germline values: CDR1 SGHTA, CDR2 FQGNSA. The CDR3 extends over 15 amino acids. V dropped 2 bases and J dropped 7 bases, with 15 bases sitting between them. The CDR3 region has the DNA TGTGCCAGCAGCTTAAGGCGCACCTCCGGGCAGCCCCAGCATTTT. Its translation: CASSLRRTSGQPQHF.

This clonotype has just a few counts. The genes are TRBV7-2 and TRBJ1-1; TRBD1 is a possible D gene (6 bases). Deletions cut 4 bases from V and 7 bases from J, with 13 bases between. Germline CDR1 reads SGHTA; CDR2 reads FQGNSA. This CDR3 has 13 residues. The CDR3 sequence: CASSWRGGVEAFF. The CDR3 DNA sequence: TGTGCCAGCAGCTGGAGGGGGGGAGTTGAAGCTTTCTTT.

This clonotype was counted between two and nine times. The chain combines TRBV15 with TRBJ1-6; no reliable D call. Germline lookup yields CDR1 LNHNV and CDR2 YYDKDF (reference sequence). CDR3 length equals 14 residues. V was shortened by 0 bases and J by 9 bases, with 9 bases between the two germline ends. The CDR3 nucleotides read TGTGCCACCAGCAGAGATATAGGCAGTTCACCCCTCCACTTT. It translates to CATSRDIGSSPLHF.

The rearrangement joins TRBV6-5 to TRBJ1-6, with D unclear. CDR3 length equals 13 residues. Per germline, CDR1 MNHEY and CDR2 SVGAGI. Trimming cost V 4 bases and J 7 bases, with 8 bases left between them. The CDR3 region is CASSSYRNSPLHF. For the CDR3, the DNA is TGTGCCAGCAGTTCCTACAGAAATTCACCCCTCCACTTT.

The table lists this clonotype with a few counts. The chain is built from TRBV6-2 or TRBV6-3 and TRBJ2-5; the D gene is possibly TRBD2 (6 bases). Trimming took 6 bases from V and 5 from J, leaving 13 bases between them. The CDR3 runs 13 residues. The germline CDR1 and CDR2 sequences are MNHEY and SVGEGT. The CDR3 sequence is CASRHSGFETQYF. The CDR3 coding sequence is TGTGCCAGCAGACACAGCGGGTTCGAGACCCAGTACTTC.

This clonotype was counted a few times. This chain links TRBV6-1 with TRBJ1-2, with 8 bases aligning to TRBD1. The CDR3 contains 15 residues. The germline gives CDR1 MNHNS, CDR2 SASEGT. The V and J ends lost 6 bases and 2 bases, in that order; junction bases with no gene match: 8. CDR3 region: CASSSGGQVNYGYTF. The CDR3 DNA reads as TGTGCCAGCAGCTCAGGGGGACAGGTCAACTATGGCTACACCTTC.

The chain uses TRBV5-4 and TRBJ1-5; D is possibly TRBD1 (5 bases). The CDR3 totals 13 residues. Trimming took off 4 bases at V and 7 bases at J, with 12 bases between the two ends. Germline V lookup: CDR1 SGHNT, CDR2 YYREEE (reference sequence). CDR3 DNA: TGTGCCAGCAGCCAAGAGCGGGGGCAGCCCCAGCATTTT. Translation: CASSQERGQPQHF.

Here the CDR3 reads CASSFDGNTEAFF. The CDR3 DNA reads as TGTGCCAGCAGCTTCGACGGGAACACTGAAGCTTTCTTT. The genes are TRBV7-3 and TRBJ1-1; the D is unclear. This CDR3 has 13 amino acids. The V end was cut by 3 bases, the J end by 1 base, with 6 bases between. From germline, CDR1 is SGHTA and CDR2 FQGTGA.

This chain connects TRBV6-1 to TRBJ2-7, with D tentatively TRBD2 (5 bases). Trimming stripped 7 bases from V and 7 bases from J, with 20 bases between. This CDR3 comprises 14 residues. CDR1 and CDR2 from the germline V gene are MNHNS and SASEGT. The CDR3 loop is CASNKKWPPGEQYF. Written as DNA, the CDR3 is TGTGCCAGCAACAAGAAGTGGCCTCCGGGGGAGCAGTACTTC.

By sample share, this clonotype is medium-sized (0.01 to 0.1%). The CDR3 is CATTSRGNQPQHF. In DNA, the CDR3 is TGTGCCACCACCTCGAGGGGGAATCAGCCCCAGCATTTT. The chain recombines TRBV6-1 with TRBJ1-5; maybe TRBD1 (6 bases). Per germline, CDR1 MNHNS and CDR2 SASEGT. Deletions cut 10 bases from V and 4 bases from J, with 14 bases between. This CDR3 has 13 amino acids.

This clonotype was observed once. This sequence joins TRBV10-3 and TRBJ2-3; D is unclear. The CDR3 extends over 16 amino acids. CDR1 and CDR2 from the germline V gene are ENHRY and SYGVKD. V lost 0 bases, J lost 1 base, and 11 bases lay in between. The CDR3 is CAISESIQYGTDTQYF. CDR3 DNA sequence: TGTGCCATCAGTGAGTCGATTCAATACGGCACAGATACGCAGTATTTT.

This clonotype was counted only a few times. The junction departs from the called germline gene at one end, perhaps through a read error. V usage is TRBV7-7 and J usage is TRBJ2-3; TRBD1 is a possible D gene (6 bases). This CDR3 comprises 15 residues. CDR1 is SSHAT, CDR2 FNYEAQ, per germline (reference sequence). CDR3 DNA: TGTGCTAGCAGCCCGACAGGAGGTATCAGGGATACGCAGTATTTT. Translation gives CASSPTGGIRDTQYF.

V and J are TRBV19 and TRBJ1-5; D may be TRBD1 (5 bases). CDR1 is LNHDA and CDR2 is SQIVND in the germline V gene (reference sequence). This CDR3 region has 13 residues. Trimming took off 3 bases at V and 6 bases at J, with 9 bases between the two ends. This chain's CDR3 is CASSIPGLQPQHF. The CDR3, as DNA: TGTGCCAGTAGTATCCCAGGGCTTCAGCCCCAGCATTTT. The whole variable domain, filled in from reference TRBV19 and TRBJ1-5, reads DGGITQSPKYLFRKEGQNVTLSCEQNLNHDAMYWYRQDPGQGLRLIYYSQIVNDFQKGDIAEGYSVSREKKESFPLTVTSAQKNPTAFYLCASSIPGLQPQHFGDGTRLSIL.

This clonotype came up a few times. The chain uses TRBV7-8 and TRBJ2-1; D remains ambiguous. This CDR3 is 16 amino acids long. Trimming removed 2 bases at V and 5 bases at J, with 16 bases between. Germline values: CDR1 SGHVS, CDR2 FQNEAQ. The CDR3 spells CASSLYVRWAHNEQFF. CDR3 in DNA: TGTGCCAGCAGCTTATACGTCCGTTGGGCTCACAATGAGCAGTTCTTC.

The V call is TRBV20-1, the J call TRBJ2-4, with 7 nucleotides matching TRBD2. The CDR3 sequence is 13 residues long. J lost 1 base, V lost 6 bases, and 3 bases had no gene match. The germline gives CDR1 DFQATT, CDR2 SNEGSKA (reference sequence). The CDR3 loop is CSAGRDAKNIQYF. The CDR3 bases are TGCAGTGCGGGGAGGGATGCCAAAAACATTCAGTACTTC.

V gene TRBV6-6 combines with J gene TRBJ1-2; TRBD1 agrees at 7 bases. With 10 bases clipped from V and 7 bases from J, the junction kept 18 bases outside the gene matches. The CDR3 sequence is 15 residues long. Per the germline V gene, CDR1 is MNHNY and CDR2 is SVGAGI (reference sequence). CDR3 in DNA: TGTGCCACGCGGAGCGGGACAGTCGGGTTAGGTGGCTACACCTTC. Protein product: CATRSGTVGLGGYTF.

This chain uses TRBV6-1 with TRBJ2-3; possible D gene TRBD1, 6 bases. Germline assignment: CDR1 MNHNS and CDR2 SASEGT. Trimming removed 2 bases at V and 4 bases at J, with 10 bases between. The CDR3 contains 14 residues. CDR3 sequence: CASSEPAGADTQYF. CDR3 DNA: TGTGCCAGCAGTGAACCGGCAGGGGCAGATACGCAGTATTTT.

This sequence joins TRBV19 and TRBJ2-7, with D perhaps matching TRBD1 (5 bases). The ends were cut back, 4 bases at V and 4 bases at J, with 14 bases in the middle. This CDR3 region has 14 residues. Germline CDR1 is LNHDA and CDR2 is SQIVND (reference sequence). CDR3 residues: CASSNQGGVYEQYF. DNA for the CDR3: TGTGCCAGTAGTAACCAGGGTGGGGTGTACGAGCAGTACTTC.

V is TRBV7-9 and J is TRBJ2-2, with 11 positions matching TRBD1. The ends lost 3 bases at V and 3 bases at J; junction bases unmatched: 0. The CDR3 consists of 15 residues. Germline V gives CDR1 SEHNR, CDR2 FQNEAQ (reference sequence). In nucleotides, the CDR3 is TGTGCCAGCAGCTTGGGACAGGGGGACACCGGGGAGCTGTTTTTT. It codes for CASSLGQGDTGELFF.

In its sample, this clonotype was seen a few times. The chain combines TRBV15 with TRBJ1-1; D might be TRBD1 (6 bases). The CDR3 has 14 residues. Germline-derived CDR1 and CDR2 are LNHNV and YYDKDF (reference sequence). Trimming left V 4 bases short and J 1 base short, with 10 bases between. The CDR3 bases are TGTGCCACCAGCACCCTGGGGGCGAACACTGAAGCTTTCTTT. Its protein is CATSTLGANTEAFF.